These 27 T cell receptor beta chains originate from one sample sequenced in a study of Ad26.COV2.S vaccination and SARS-CoV-2 variants (dated by TCRdb to about 2021). Reading the label with the study, this specimen's treatment or condition is: about 20 received Ad26.COV2.S at low or high dose, single or two shots; about 5 received placebo; per-sample allocation not given. For vaccine and placebo recipients, the sequenced repertoires came from samples collected on day 63 after the first injection. The method was the immunoSEQ multiplex PCR assay. Imported from immuneACCESS, the table was reduced by TCRdb to in-frame sequences with V and J called. These copies leave out some clones; in studies compared against another copy, an unresolved V gene accounts for under half, and the cause of the remainder is not known. This sample gives around 450,000 clones in total; about nine tenths of them show up just once. The leading ten clones occupy about 1.5% of the sample.

The sample consisted of peripheral blood, taken in a trial of Ad26.COV2.S vaccine versus placebo. The receptors stem from a person aged 18-65 years who received the Ad26.COV2.S COVID-19 vaccine or a placebo.

This chain joins TRBV23-1 and TRBJ1-3, with TRBD1 as a possible D gene (6 bases). TRBV23-1 is designated an ORF whose function remains uncertain. The CDR3 is made up of 14 amino acids. V was cut by 6 bases and J by 0 bases, with 9 bases left in between. The CDR3 DNA follows: TGCGCCAGCAGGAAGGACAGCTCTGGAAACACCATATATTTT. Protein sequence: CASRKDSSGNTIYF.

The CDR3 nucleotides read TGTGCCAGTAGGAGCGAGGAAACCCGGGGCCTATACACCTTC. Translated: CASRSEETRGLYTF. The chain carries TRBV19 and TRBJ1-2, with D tentatively TRBD1 (5 bases). Germline V gene lookup returns CDR1 LNHDA and CDR2 SQIVND (reference sequence). This CDR3 is built from 14 residues. Trimming left V 6 bases short and J 11 bases short, with 22 bases between.

This chain joins TRBV6-5 and TRBJ1-6; D is possibly TRBD1 (5 bases). CDR1 is MNHEY and CDR2 is SVGAGI in the germline V gene. V dropped 1 base and J dropped 7 bases, with 14 bases sitting between them. This CDR3 contains 16 residues. Here the CDR3 reads CASSYFAGGDNSPLHF. CDR3 DNA sequence: TGTGCCAGCAGTTACTTTGCGGGAGGGGACAATTCACCCCTCCACTTT.

The CDR3 loop is CASSLGTRALEQYF. The CDR3 DNA reads as TGTGCCAGCAGCTTGGGGACTAGGGCCCTCGAGCAGTACTTC. The genes are TRBV5-4 and TRBJ2-7; TRBD2 aligns across 7 bases. Germline-derived CDR1 and CDR2 are SGHNT and YYREEE (reference sequence). V was pared by 0 bases and J by 6 bases, with 6 bases of the junction left unmatched. The CDR3 is 14 residues long.

The rearrangement links TRBV9 to TRBJ2-2; 14 bases line up with TRBD2. The ends lost 1 base at V and 6 bases at J; junction bases unmatched: 8. Germline CDR1 and CDR2: SGDLS and YYNGEE. CDR3 length: 18 residues. CDR3 sequence: CASSVTPRTSGGPGELFF. The CDR3 nucleotides read TGTGCCAGCAGCGTAACCCCGCGGACTAGCGGGGGGCCCGGGGAGCTGTTTTTT.

V gene TRBV5-1 combines with J gene TRBJ2-5; 9 nucleotides align to TRBD2. In germline, CDR1 is SGHRS, CDR2 YFSETQ. The CDR3 has 16 residues. V shed 0 bases, J shed 5 bases, and the junction held 8 bases outside the gene matches. In DNA, the CDR3 is TGCGCCAGCAGCTTGGCCGGGCTAGCGGGAACGGAGACCCAGTACTTC. Translated, it gives CASSLAGLAGTETQYF.

The rearrangement joins TRBV6-1 to TRBJ2-6; TRBD1 aligns across 8 bases. The CDR3 has 19 amino acids. Per germline, CDR1 MNHNS and CDR2 SASEGT. V lost 4 bases and J lost 1; bases outside the gene matches: 12. The CDR3 DNA reads TGTGCCAGCAGTGGGACATTCGGACAGGGAGATTCTGGGGCCAACGTCCTGACTTTC. Translation: CASSGTFGQGDSGANVLTF.

CDR3 in DNA: TGTGCCAGCAGCACCCGGGGTCTGCTGGAGTTCTTC. Protein: CASSTRGLLEFF. The chain couples TRBV11-2 to TRBJ2-1; maybe TRBD2 (5 bases). CDR1 SGHAT and CDR2 FQNNGV come from the germline V gene. V was trimmed by 5 bases and J by 14 bases, leaving 16 bases between them. This CDR3 has 12 residues.

The CDR3: CASSSPGRDRLAYGYTF. Written as DNA, the CDR3 is TGTGCCAGCAGCTCCCCCGGGAGGGACAGACTAGCGTATGGCTACACCTTC. The gene calls are TRBV7-2 and TRBJ1-2; 7 bases are a match to TRBD1. The CDR3 is 17 residues long. V lost 4 bases to trimming and J lost 5 bases; unmatched junction nucleotides: 16. Germline V gene sequence: CDR1 SGHTA, CDR2 FQGNSA.

This clone was recorded only once. This rearrangement joins TRBV7-9 to TRBJ1-1; the D gene is possibly TRBD1 (6 bases). The CDR3 extends over 17 amino acids. Germline V gives CDR1 SEHNR, CDR2 FQNEAQ (reference sequence). V was shortened by 1 base and J by 0 bases, with 15 bases between the two germline ends. The CDR3 coding sequence is TGTGCCAGCAGCTTAGGGGTACAGGGAAGCCTGAACACTGAAGCTTTCTTT. Residues: CASSLGVQGSLNTEAFF.

A note on this clone: This specimen includes other DNA sequences encoding the same CDR3. This sequence joins TRBV27 and TRBJ2-5, with no clear D. Trimming left V 6 bases short and J 5 bases short, with 10 bases between. Germline V gene lookup returns CDR1 MNHEY and CDR2 SMNVEV (reference sequence). The CDR3 is 12 residues long. CDR3 in DNA: TGTGCCAGCAGAAGGCCTGGGGAGACCCAGTACTTC. Protein sequence: CASRRPGETQYF.

Comments on this clone: The same CDR3 arises from other DNA sequences in this sample as well. The chain links TRBV3-1 (or the pseudogene TRBV3-2) to TRBJ2-7; no definite D call. V lost 2 bases and J 3 bases, leaving 5 bases between the germline ends. This CDR3 has 12 amino acids. Germline loops: CDR1 LGHDT, CDR2 YNNKEL (reference sequence). CDR3 in DNA: TGTGCCAGCAGCCAAACTTTCTACGAGCAGTACTTC. The encoded protein is CASSQTFYEQYF.

This rearrangement joins TRBV28 to TRBJ2-3; TRBD2 is a possible D gene (5 bases). Germline CDR1 MDHEN, CDR2 SYDVKM. This CDR3 comprises 15 residues. Trimming removed 3 bases at V and 2 bases at J, with 12 bases between. The CDR3 spells CASSLTGKPTDTQYF. The CDR3 DNA reads as TGTGCCAGCAGTTTGACGGGAAAACCCACAGATACGCAGTATTTT.

CDR3 in DNA: TGTGCCAGCAGTGCTCCCGTGGGGCGGAATCAGCCCCAGCATTTT. Translation gives CASSAPVGRNQPQHF. The chain is built from TRBV28 and TRBJ1-5; maybe TRBD1 (5 bases). CDR3 size: 15 residues. Germline CDR1 is MDHEN and CDR2 is SYDVKM. V was trimmed by 5 bases and J by 4 bases, leaving 15 bases between them.

The J gene is TRBJ2-1, the V gene TRBV28; D is ambiguous. Trimming left V 6 bases short and J 3 bases short, with 12 bases between. In germline, CDR1 is MDHEN, CDR2 SYDVKM. The CDR3 has 14 amino acids. CDR3 loop: CASSRPTYYNEQFF. The CDR3 nucleotides are TGTGCCAGCAGCCGGCCAACCTACTACAATGAGCAGTTCTTC.

The chain uses TRBV6-2 or TRBV6-3 and TRBJ2-3, with 8 positions matching TRBD2. Germline CDR1 is MNHEY and CDR2 is SVGEGT. Trimming at V came to 6 bases and at J to 0 bases, leaving 8 bases not matched to a gene. This CDR3 comprises 16 residues. CDR3 in DNA: TGTGCCAGCAGCCCCCTCGGACTAGCTAGCACAGATACGCAGTATTTT. Translation: CASSPLGLASTDTQYF.

V usage is TRBV7-2 and J usage is TRBJ2-1, with 16 nucleotides matching TRBD2. V lost 5 bases, J lost 7 bases, and 14 bases stayed unmatched. CDR3 length equals 19 residues. Germline-derived CDR1 and CDR2 are SGHTA and FQGNSA. DNA for the CDR3: TGTGCCAGCAGCCAATCGGGACTAGCGGGGGGGCCTTGGAAGAATGAGCAGTTCTTC. Its protein is CASSQSGLAGGPWKNEQFF.

The chain recombines TRBV18 with TRBJ2-1; 10 positions agree with TRBD1. The CDR3 length is 16 residues. V shed 2 bases and J 8 bases; nucleotides not matched to a gene: 9. Germline V gene sequence: CDR1 KGHSH, CDR2 LQKENI. CDR3 region: CASSPSLGTGEDEQFF. Here the CDR3 DNA reads TGTGCCAGCTCACCAAGTTTGGGGACAGGGGAAGATGAGCAGTTCTTC.

In its sample, this clone was seen a few times. V usage is TRBV30 and J usage is TRBJ1-1, with a tentative D call TRBD1 (6 bases). CDR3 length: 13 residues. CDR1 and CDR2 (germline): GTSNPN, SVGIG (reference sequence). V was cut by 3 bases and J by 4 bases, with 12 bases left in between. The CDR3 DNA reads TGTGCCTGGAGGAAGACAGGTACCACTGAAGCTTTCTTT. Translating gives CAWRKTGTTEAFF.

This clone was seen only a few times. The chain combines TRBV4-1 with TRBJ1-6; perhaps TRBD1 as D (5 bases). CDR1 is MGHRA, CDR2 YSYEKL, per germline. V lost 4 bases and J 0 bases, leaving 10 bases between the germline ends. The CDR3 has 16 amino acids. CDR3 loop: CASSPNRFSYNSPLHF. The CDR3 nucleotides are TGCGCCAGCAGCCCCAACAGGTTCTCCTATAATTCACCCCTCCACTTT.

The CDR3: CASSEQTGREKLFF. DNA of the CDR3: TGTGCCAGCAGTGAACAGACAGGGCGAGAAAAACTGTTTTTT. The rearrangement uses TRBV2 and TRBJ1-4; 7 nucleotides align to TRBD1. The CDR3 loop spans 14 amino acids. J lost 8 bases, V lost 2 bases, and 5 bases had no gene match. CDR1 is SNHLY, CDR2 FYNNEI, per germline.

The V gene is TRBV12-3 or TRBV12-4, the J gene TRBJ2-1, with D maybe TRBD1 (5 bases). The V gene lost 6 bases and the J gene lost 4 bases, with 10 bases spanning the gap. The CDR3 runs 13 residues. The CDR3 nucleotides read TGTGCCAGCAGACTGACAGAATACAATGAGCAGTTCTTC. Translation gives CASRLTEYNEQFF.

The chain employs TRBV28 and TRBJ1-2; D possibly corresponds to TRBD1 (5 bases). Between the trimmed V and J ends, which lost 2 bases and 6 bases, there was a span of 13 bases. Per the germline V gene, CDR1 is MDHEN and CDR2 is SYDVKM. The CDR3 length is 14 residues. DNA for the CDR3: TGTGCCAGCAGTTTAGACAGCGGGTCCGATGGCTACACCTTC. Its protein product is CASSLDSGSDGYTF.

This chain uses TRBV2 with TRBJ2-3; a possible D gene is TRBD1 (6 bases). Trimming cost V 10 bases and J 4 bases, with 18 bases left between them. The germline CDR1 and CDR2 sequences are SNHLY and FYNNEI. The CDR3 has 14 amino acids. CDR3 DNA: TGTGCCACCTTTCCCGACAGGCGCGCAGATACGCAGTATTTT. It codes for CATFPDRRADTQYF.

This sequence joins TRBV3-1 (or the pseudogene TRBV3-2) and TRBJ2-6, with D unresolved. V dropped 4 bases and J dropped 0 bases, with 7 bases sitting between them. The germline gives CDR1 LGHDT, CDR2 YNNKEL (reference sequence). This CDR3 region has 15 residues. The CDR3 reads CASSRSSSGANVLTF. CDR3 nucleotides: TGTGCCAGCAGCCGTAGTAGCTCTGGGGCCAACGTCCTGACTTTC.

The gene calls are TRBV5-3 and TRBJ2-7, with D maybe TRBD2 (7 bases). TRBV5-3 is placed among ORFs of uncertain function. This CDR3 has 15 amino acids. V shed 4 bases and J shed 4 bases, with 18 bases lying between them. As DNA, the CDR3 is TGTGCCAGAAGCCCACGGGCGGGGGCGATTTACGAGCAGTACTTC. It codes for CARSPRAGAIYEQYF.

This clone was detected a few times. The rearrangement joins TRBV27 to TRBJ2-2; D might be TRBD1 (6 bases). Per germline, CDR1 MNHEY and CDR2 SMNVEV (reference sequence). The CDR3 runs to 16 residues. Trimming shortened V by 2 bases and J by 2 bases, and 12 bases separated the two germline ends. The CDR3 DNA reads TGTGCCAGCAGTTTAGCAGGGGTCCCAAACACCGGGGAGCTGTTTTTT. It specifies CASSLAGVPNTGELFF.